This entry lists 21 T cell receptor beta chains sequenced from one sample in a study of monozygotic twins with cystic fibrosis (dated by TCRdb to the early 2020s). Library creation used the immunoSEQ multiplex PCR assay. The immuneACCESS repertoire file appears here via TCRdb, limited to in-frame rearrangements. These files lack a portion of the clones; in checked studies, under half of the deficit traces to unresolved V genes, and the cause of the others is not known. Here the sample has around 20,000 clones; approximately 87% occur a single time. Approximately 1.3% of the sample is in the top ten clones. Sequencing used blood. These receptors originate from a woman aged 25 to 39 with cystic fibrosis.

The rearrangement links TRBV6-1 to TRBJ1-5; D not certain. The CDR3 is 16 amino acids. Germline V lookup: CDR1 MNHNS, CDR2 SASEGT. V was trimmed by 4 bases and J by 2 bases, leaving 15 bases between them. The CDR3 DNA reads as TGTGCCAGCAGTGGGGCGGCTCTGGTGGGCAATCAGCCCCAGCATTTT. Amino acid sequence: CASSGAALVGNQPQHF.

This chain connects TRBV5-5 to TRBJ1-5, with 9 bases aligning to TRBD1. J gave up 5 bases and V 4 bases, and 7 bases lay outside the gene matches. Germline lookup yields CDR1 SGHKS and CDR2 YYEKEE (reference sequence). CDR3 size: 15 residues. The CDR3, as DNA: TGTGCCAGCAGCCCCGGGACAGGGATTGATCAGCCCCAGCATTTT. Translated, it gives CASSPGTGIDQPQHF.

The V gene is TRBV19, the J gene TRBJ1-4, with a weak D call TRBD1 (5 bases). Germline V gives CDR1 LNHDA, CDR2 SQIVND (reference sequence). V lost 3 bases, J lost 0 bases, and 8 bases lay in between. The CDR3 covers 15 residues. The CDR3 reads CASSIQGATNEKLFF. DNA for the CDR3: TGTGCCAGTAGTATCCAGGGAGCAACTAATGAAAAACTGTTTTTT.

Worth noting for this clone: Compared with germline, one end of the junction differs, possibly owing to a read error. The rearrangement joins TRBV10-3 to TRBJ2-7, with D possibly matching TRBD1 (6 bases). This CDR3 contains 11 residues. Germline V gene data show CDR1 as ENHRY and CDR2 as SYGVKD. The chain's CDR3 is CAISESRGWDF. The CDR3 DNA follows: TGTGCCATCAGTGAGAGCAGGGGTTGGGACTTC.

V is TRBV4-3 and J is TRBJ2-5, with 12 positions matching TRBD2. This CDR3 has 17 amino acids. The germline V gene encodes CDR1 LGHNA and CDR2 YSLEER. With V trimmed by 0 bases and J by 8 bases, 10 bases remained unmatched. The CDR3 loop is CASSQEAALAGGLTQYF. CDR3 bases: TGCGCCAGCAGCCAAGAGGCCGCACTAGCGGGGGGCCTCACCCAGTACTTC.

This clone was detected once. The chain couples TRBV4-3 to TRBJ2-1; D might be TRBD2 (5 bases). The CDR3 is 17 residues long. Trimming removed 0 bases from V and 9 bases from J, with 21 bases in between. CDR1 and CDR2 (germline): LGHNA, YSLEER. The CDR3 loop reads CASSQDRRTGPRGEQFF. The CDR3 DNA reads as TGCGCCAGCAGCCAAGATAGAAGGACTGGGCCTCGGGGTGAGCAGTTCTTC.

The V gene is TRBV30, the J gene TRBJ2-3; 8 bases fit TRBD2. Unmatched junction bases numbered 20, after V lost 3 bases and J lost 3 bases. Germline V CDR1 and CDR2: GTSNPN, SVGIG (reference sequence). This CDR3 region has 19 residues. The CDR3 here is CAWRPTGLGGGFGTDTQYF. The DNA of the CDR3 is TGTGCCTGGAGGCCGACCGGGTTAGGCGGGGGGTTTGGTACAGATACGCAGTATTTT.

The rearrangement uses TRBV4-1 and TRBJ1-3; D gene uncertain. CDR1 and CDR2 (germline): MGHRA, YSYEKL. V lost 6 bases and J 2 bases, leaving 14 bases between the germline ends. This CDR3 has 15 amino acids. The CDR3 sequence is CASRFVREAGNTIYF. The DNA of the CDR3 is TGCGCCAGCAGATTCGTGCGGGAGGCTGGAAACACCATATATTTT.

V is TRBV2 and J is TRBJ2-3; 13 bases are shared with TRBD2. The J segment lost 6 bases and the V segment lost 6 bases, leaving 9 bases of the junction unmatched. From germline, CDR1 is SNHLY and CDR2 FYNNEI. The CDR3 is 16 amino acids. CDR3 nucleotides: TGTGCCAGCAGACGGACAACTAGCGGGGGGGAGGATACGCAGTATTTT. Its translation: CASRRTTSGGEDTQYF.

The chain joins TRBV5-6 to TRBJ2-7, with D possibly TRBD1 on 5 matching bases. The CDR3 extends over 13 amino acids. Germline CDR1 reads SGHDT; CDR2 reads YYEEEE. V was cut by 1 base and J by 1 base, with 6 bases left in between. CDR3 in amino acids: CASSLQGSYEQYF. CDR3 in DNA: TGTGCCAGCAGCTTGCAGGGTTCCTACGAGCAGTACTTC.

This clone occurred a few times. The DNA for the CDR3 is TGTGCCAGCAGCATCCCCGGGGGTAGTCCCTACGAGCAGTACTTC. Translation: CASSIPGGSPYEQYF. V gene TRBV7-9 combines with J gene TRBJ2-7; a possible D gene is TRBD2 (6 bases). Germline values: CDR1 SEHNR, CDR2 FQNEAQ (reference sequence). The CDR3 has 15 residues. V lost 5 bases and J lost 2, with 16 bases in between. Supplemented by reference TRBV7-9 and TRBJ2-7, the full variable domain reads DTGVSQNPRHKITKRGQNVTFRCDPISEHNRLYWYRQTLGQGPEFLTYFQNEAQLEKSRLLSDRFSAERPKGSFSTLEIQRTEQGDSAMYLCASSIPGGSPYEQYFGPGTRLTVT.

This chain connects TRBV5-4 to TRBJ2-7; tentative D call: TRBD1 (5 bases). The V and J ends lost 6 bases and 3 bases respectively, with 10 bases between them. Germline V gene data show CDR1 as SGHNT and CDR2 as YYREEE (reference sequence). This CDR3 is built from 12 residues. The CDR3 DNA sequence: TGTGCCAGCACCTCCAGGGACTACGAGCAGTACTTC. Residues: CASTSRDYEQYF.

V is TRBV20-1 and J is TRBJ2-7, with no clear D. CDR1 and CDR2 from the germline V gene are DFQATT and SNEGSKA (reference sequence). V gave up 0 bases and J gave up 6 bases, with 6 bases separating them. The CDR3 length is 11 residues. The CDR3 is CSARELGEQYF. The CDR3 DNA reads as TGCAGTGCTAGAGAATTGGGCGAGCAGTACTTC.

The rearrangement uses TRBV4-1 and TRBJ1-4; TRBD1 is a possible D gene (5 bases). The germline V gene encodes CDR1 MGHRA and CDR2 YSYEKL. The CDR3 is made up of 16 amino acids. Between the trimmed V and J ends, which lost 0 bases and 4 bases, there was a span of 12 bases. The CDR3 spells CASSQDTGGLNEKLFF. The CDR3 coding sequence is TGCGCCAGCAGCCAAGATACGGGGGGACTTAATGAAAAACTGTTTTTT.

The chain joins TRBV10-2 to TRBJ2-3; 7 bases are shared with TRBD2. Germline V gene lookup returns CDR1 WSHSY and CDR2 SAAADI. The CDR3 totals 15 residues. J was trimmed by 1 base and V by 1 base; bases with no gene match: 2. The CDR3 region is CASSEWAGGTDTQYF. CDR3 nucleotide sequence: TGCGCCAGCAGTGAGTGGGCGGGGGGCACAGATACGCAGTATTTT.

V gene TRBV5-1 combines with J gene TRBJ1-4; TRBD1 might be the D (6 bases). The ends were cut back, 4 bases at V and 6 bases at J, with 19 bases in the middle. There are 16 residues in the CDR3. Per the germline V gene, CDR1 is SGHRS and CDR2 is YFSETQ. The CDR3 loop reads CASSTPDGGRHEKLFF. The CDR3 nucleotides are TGCGCCAGCAGCACACCCGATGGGGGCCGTCATGAAAAACTGTTTTTT.

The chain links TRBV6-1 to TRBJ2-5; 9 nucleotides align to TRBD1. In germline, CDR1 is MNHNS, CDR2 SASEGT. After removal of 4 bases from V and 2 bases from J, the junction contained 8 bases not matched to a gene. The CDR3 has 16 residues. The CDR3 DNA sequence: TGTGCCAGCAGTGCCTTGGGACAGGGCACACAAGAGACCCAGTACTTC. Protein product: CASSALGQGTQETQYF.

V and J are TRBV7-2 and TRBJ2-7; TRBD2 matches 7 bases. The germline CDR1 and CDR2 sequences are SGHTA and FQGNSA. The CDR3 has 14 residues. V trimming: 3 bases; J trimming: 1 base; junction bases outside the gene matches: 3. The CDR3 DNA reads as TGTGCCAGCAGCTTCAGGGAGGGGTCCTACGAGCAGTACTTC. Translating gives CASSFREGSYEQYF.

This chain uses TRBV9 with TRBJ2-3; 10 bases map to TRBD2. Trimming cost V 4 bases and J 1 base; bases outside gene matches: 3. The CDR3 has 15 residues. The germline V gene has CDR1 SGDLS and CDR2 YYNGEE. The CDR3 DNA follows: TGTGCCAGCAGCTCAGGGACTAGCGGCACAGATACGCAGTATTTT. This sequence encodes CASSSGTSGTDTQYF.

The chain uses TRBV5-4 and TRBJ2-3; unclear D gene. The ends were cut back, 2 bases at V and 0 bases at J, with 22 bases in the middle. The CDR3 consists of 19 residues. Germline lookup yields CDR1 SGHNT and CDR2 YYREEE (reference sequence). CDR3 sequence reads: CASSFAFRTGKGSTDTQYF. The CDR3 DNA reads TGTGCCAGCAGCTTTGCATTTAGGACCGGCAAGGGTAGCACAGATACGCAGTATTTT.

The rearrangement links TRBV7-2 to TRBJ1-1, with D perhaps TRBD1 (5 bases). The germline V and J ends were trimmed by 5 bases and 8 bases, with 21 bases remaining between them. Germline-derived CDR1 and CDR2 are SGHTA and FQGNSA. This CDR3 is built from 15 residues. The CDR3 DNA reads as TGTGCCAGCAGCCTTACCTCCGGCTTTGGGGCAGAAGCTTTCTTT. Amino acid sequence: CASSLTSGFGAEAFF.